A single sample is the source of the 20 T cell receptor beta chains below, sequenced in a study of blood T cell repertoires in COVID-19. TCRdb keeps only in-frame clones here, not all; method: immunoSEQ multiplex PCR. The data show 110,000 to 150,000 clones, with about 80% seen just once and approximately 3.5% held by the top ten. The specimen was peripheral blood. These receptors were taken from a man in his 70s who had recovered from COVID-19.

CDR3 in DNA: TGCAGCGTTACGTTCACAGGGGCCGGCCTCTACGAGCAGTACTTC. As protein: CSVTFTGAGLYEQYF. The V call is TRBV29-1, the J call TRBJ2-7; 7 nucleotides match TRBD1. CDR1 and CDR2 from the germline V gene are SQVTM and ANQGSEA. Trimming took 5 bases from V and 3 from J; bases not matched to a gene: 13. The CDR3 extends over 15 amino acids.

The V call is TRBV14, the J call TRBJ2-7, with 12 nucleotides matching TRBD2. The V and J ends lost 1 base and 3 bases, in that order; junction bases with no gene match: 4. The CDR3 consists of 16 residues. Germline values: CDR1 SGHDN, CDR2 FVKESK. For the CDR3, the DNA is TGTGCCAGCAGCCAAGCAGGACTAGCGGGACTCTACGAGCAGTACTTC. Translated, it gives CASSQAGLAGLYEQYF. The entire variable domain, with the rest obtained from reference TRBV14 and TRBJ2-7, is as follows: EAGVTQFPSHSVIEKGQTVTLRCDPISGHDNLYWYRRVMGKEIKFLLHFVKESKQDESGMPNNRFLAERTGGTYSTLKVQPAELEDSGVYFCASSQAGLAGLYEQYFGPGTRLTVT.

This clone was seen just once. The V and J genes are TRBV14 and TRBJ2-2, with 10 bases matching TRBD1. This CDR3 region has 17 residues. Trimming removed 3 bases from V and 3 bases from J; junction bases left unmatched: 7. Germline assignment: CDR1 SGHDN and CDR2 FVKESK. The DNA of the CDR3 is TGTGCCAGCAGCCACACCCGGACAGGGGGACACACCGGGGAGCTGTTTTTT. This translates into CASSHTRTGGHTGELFF.

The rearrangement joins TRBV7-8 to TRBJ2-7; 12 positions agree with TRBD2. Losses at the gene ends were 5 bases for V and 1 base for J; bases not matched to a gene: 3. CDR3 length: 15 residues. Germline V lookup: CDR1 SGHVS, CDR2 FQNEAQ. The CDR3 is CASSPGLAGSYEQYF. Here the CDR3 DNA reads TGTGCCAGCAGCCCCGGACTAGCGGGATCCTACGAGCAGTACTTC. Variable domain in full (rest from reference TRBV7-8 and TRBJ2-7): GAGVSQSPRYKVAKRGQDVALRCDPISGHVSLFWYQQALGQGPEFLTYFQNEAQLDKSGLPSDRFFAERPEGSVSTLKIQRTQQEDSAVYLCASSPGLAGSYEQYFGPGTRLTVT.

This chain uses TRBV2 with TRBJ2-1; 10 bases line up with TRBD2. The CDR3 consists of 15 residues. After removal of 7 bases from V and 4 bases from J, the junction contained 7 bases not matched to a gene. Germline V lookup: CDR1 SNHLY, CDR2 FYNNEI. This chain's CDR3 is CASILETSGYNEQFF. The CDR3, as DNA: TGTGCCAGCATCTTAGAGACTAGCGGGTACAATGAGCAGTTCTTC.

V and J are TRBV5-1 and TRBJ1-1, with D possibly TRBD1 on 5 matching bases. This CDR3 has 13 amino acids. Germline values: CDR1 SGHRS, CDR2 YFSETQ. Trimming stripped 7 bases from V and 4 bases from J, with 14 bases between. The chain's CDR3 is CASGGTGTTEAFF. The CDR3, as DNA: TGCGCCAGCGGGGGGACGGGGACCACTGAAGCTTTCTTT.

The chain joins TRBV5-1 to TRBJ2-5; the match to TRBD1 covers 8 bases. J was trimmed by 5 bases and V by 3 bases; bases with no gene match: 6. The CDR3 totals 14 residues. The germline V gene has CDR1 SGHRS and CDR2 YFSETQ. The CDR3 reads CASSWIGQGETQYF. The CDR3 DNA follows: TGCGCCAGCAGCTGGATCGGACAGGGCGAGACCCAGTACTTC.

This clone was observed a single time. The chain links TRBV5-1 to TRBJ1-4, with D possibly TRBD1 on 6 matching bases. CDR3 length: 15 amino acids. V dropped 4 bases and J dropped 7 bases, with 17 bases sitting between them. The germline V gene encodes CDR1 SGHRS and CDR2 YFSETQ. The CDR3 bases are TGCGCCAGCAGCCTGGGGGCAGAACTAGGTGAAAAACTGTTTTTT. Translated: CASSLGAELGEKLFF.

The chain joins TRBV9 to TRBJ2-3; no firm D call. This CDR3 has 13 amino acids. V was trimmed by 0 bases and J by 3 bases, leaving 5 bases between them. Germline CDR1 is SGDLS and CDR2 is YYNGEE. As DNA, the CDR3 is TGTGCCAGCAGCGTAGTTCAGACAGATACGCAGTATTTT. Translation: CASSVVQTDTQYF.

CDR3 loop: CASSPIPGGIGDEKLFF. CDR3 DNA: TGTGCCAGCAGCCCAATTCCCGGGGGGATCGGTGATGAAAAACTGTTTTTT. This chain uses TRBV27 with TRBJ1-4; D is perhaps TRBD1 (5 bases). The germline gives CDR1 MNHEY, CDR2 SMNVEV (reference sequence). The V end lost 6 bases, the J end lost 6 bases, and 23 bases lay between the germline ends. The CDR3 extends over 17 amino acids.

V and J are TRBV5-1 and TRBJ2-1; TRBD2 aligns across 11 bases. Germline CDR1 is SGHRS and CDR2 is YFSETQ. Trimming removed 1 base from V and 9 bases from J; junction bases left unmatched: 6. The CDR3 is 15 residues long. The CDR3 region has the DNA TGCGCCAGCAGCTTGTCCCTAGCGGGAGGAGTTGAGCAGTTCTTC. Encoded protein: CASSLSLAGGVEQFF.

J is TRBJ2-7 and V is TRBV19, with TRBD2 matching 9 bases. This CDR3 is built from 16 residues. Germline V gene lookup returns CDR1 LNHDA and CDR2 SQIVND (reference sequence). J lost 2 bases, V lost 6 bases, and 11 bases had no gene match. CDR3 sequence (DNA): TGTGCCAGTAGCGAGCAGGCGGGAGGGGCTGCCTACGAGCAGTACTTC. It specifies CASSEQAGGAAYEQYF.

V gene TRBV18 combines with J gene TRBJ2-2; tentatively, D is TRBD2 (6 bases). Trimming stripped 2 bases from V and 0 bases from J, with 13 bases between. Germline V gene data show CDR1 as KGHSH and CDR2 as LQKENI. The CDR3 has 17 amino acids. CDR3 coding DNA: TGTGCCAGCTCACCAGTTCTGGGAGGCTCGAACACCGGGGAGCTGTTTTTT. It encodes CASSPVLGGSNTGELFF.

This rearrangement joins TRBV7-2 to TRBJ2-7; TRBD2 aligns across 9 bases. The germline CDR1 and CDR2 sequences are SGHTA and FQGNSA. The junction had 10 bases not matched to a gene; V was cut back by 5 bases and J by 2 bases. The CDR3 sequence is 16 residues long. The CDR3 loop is CASSERGASLTYEQYF. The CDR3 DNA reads TGTGCCAGCAGCGAGCGGGGGGCCTCCCTTACCTACGAGCAGTACTTC.

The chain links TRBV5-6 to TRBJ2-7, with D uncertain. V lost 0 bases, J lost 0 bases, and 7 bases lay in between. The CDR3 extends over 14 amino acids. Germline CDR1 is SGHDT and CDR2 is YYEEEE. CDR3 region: CASSLGRSSYEQYF. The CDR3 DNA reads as TGTGCCAGCAGCTTGGGTCGTAGCTCCTACGAGCAGTACTTC.

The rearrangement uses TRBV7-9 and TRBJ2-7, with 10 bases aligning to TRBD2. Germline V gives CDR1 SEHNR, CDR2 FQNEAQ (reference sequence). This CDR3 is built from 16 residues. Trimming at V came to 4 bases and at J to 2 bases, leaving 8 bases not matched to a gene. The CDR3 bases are TGTGCCAGCAGCTGGATATTAGCGGGAGGTCCCTACGAGCAGTACTTC. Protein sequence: CASSWILAGGPYEQYF.

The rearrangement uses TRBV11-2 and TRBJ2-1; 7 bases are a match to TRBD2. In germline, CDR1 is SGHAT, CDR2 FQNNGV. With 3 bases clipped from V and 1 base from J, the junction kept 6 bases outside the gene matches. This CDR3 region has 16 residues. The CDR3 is CASSFVAGVSYNEQFF. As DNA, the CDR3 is TGTGCCAGCAGCTTCGTCGCGGGAGTTTCCTACAATGAGCAGTTCTTC.

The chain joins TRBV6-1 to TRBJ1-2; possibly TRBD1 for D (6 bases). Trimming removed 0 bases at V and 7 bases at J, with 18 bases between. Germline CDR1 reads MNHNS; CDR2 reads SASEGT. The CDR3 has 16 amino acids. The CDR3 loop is CASSEARRTVGRGYTF. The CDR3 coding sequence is TGTGCCAGCAGTGAAGCCAGGAGGACAGTAGGTCGTGGCTACACCTTC.

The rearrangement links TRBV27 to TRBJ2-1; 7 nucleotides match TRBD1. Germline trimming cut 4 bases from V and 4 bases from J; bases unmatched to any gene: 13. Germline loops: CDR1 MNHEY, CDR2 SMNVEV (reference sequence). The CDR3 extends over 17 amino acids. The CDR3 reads CASSSRQGYGLYNEQFF. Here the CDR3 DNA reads TGTGCCAGCAGTTCCAGACAGGGTTACGGGCTATACAATGAGCAGTTCTTC.

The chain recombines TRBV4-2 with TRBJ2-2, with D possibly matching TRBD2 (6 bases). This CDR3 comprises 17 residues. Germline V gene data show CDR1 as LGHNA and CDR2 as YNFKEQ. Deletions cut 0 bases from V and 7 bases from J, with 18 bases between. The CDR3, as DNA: TGTGCCAGCAGCCAAGAGGAGGGCGGGTTGGTTAACGGGGAGCTGTTTTTT. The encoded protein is CASSQEEGGLVNGELFF.